The table lists the clone carrying this TCR beta chain with many counts. Antigen unknown. TCRdb ran MiXCR on the 5' RACE reads and lists one entry per CDR3 protein. The repertoire consists of about 500,000 distinct CDR3 sequences, with approximately 16% occurring once and the leading ten covering 17%. These data are taken from a study of T cells after yellow fever vaccination. Whole-study results and caveats: The secondary response showed a weaker magnitude and a faster peak, day 5 versus 15.

Germline-derived CDR1 and CDR2 are DFQATT and SNEGSKA (reference sequence). The CDR3 is 13 residues long. Trimming removed 3 bases from V and 0 bases from J, with 6 bases in between. The specimen was PBMCs, collected 5 days after the first yellow fever vaccination. The sequence came from a man between 18 and 29 years old who received the YFV17D yellow fever vaccine. This chain links TRBV20-1 with TRBJ2-1; D gene unclear. The CDR3: CSASISSYNEQFF. The CDR3 nucleotides are TGCAGTGCTAGTATTAGCTCCTACAATGAGCAGTTCTTC.